The rows below give T cell receptor beta chains drawn from one sample of a study of blood T cells in healthy people across ages. TCRdb independently ran MiXCR on the 5' RACE reads; one entry per CDR3 protein. Here the sample spans some 1.5 million distinct CDR3 sequences, approximately 43% being singletons. The sample taken for sequencing was blood. The receptors shown here come from a woman under 30 in good health. CDR3s include the opening cysteine and the closing phenylalanine or tryptophan. The order of the fields is D gene, J gene, V gene, clone size, CDR3 protein, CDR3 DNA. The D gene is left open where the match is weak. Only some rows state a clone size, as once, few, many or a class for expanded clones.

d_call: NA
j_call: TRBJ2-1
v_call: TRBV5-1
clone_size: NA
cdr3_aa: CASSLVGGPDYNEQFF
cdr3_nt: TGCGCCAGCAGCTTGGTTGGGGGGCCAGATTACAATGAGCAGTTCTTC

d_call: TRBD1
j_call: TRBJ1-5
v_call: TRBV6-1
clone_size: NA
cdr3_aa: CASSGPRTGQPQHF
cdr3_nt: TGTGCCAGCAGTGGTCCCAGGACAGGTCAGCCCCAGCATTTT

d_call: TRBD1
j_call: TRBJ1-2
v_call: TRBV5-1
clone_size: NA
cdr3_aa: CASSLQSGQGAVYGYTF
cdr3_nt: TGCGCCAGCAGCTTGCAGTCGGGACAGGGGGCGGTCTATGGCTACACCTTC

d_call: TRBD1
j_call: TRBJ2-1
v_call: TRBV30
clone_size: NA
cdr3_aa: CAWSDDRAYNEQFF
cdr3_nt: TGTGCCTGGAGTGACGACAGGGCGTACAATGAGCAGTTCTTC

d_call: NA
j_call: TRBJ2-7
v_call: TRBV6-5
clone_size: once
cdr3_aa: CASSDRAGIEQYF
cdr3_nt: TGTGCCAGCAGCGACAGGGCGGGAATCGAGCAGTACTTC

d_call: NA
j_call: TRBJ1-1
v_call: TRBV27
clone_size: NA
cdr3_aa: CASGRKNTEAFF
cdr3_nt: TGTGCCAGCGGGCGCAAGAACACTGAAGCTTTCTTT

d_call: TRBD1
j_call: TRBJ1-4
v_call: TRBV28
clone_size: NA
cdr3_aa: CASSAGQINEKLFF
cdr3_nt: TGTGCCAGCAGCGCGGGACAGATTAATGAAAAACTGTTTTTT

d_call: TRBD1
j_call: TRBJ2-7
v_call: TRBV6-6
clone_size: NA
cdr3_aa: CASSGDSRYGQYF
cdr3_nt: TGTGCCAGCAGTGGGGACAGCCGTTACGGGCAGTACTTC

d_call: NA
j_call: TRBJ2-1
v_call: TRBV25-1
clone_size: NA
cdr3_aa: CASSDPTEMNEQFF
cdr3_nt: TGTGCCAGCAGTGACCCGACAGAGATGAATGAGCAGTTCTTC

d_call: TRBD2
j_call: TRBJ2-7
v_call: TRBV7-2
clone_size: NA
cdr3_aa: CASSPYPPGLAPNEQYF
cdr3_nt: TGTGCCAGCAGCCCCTATCCCCCGGGACTAGCCCCTAATGAGCAGTACTTC

d_call: NA
j_call: TRBJ2-7
v_call: TRBV20-1
clone_size: many
cdr3_aa: CSALRGYEQYF
cdr3_nt: TGCAGTGCTCTTCGGGGTTACGAGCAGTACTTC

d_call: NA
j_call: TRBJ2-4
v_call: TRBV20-1
clone_size: NA
cdr3_aa: CSAGGSSLNIQYF
cdr3_nt: TGCAGTGCCGGAGGCAGCAGTTTAAACATTCAGTACTTC

d_call: NA
j_call: TRBJ2-7
v_call: TRBV20-1
clone_size: few
cdr3_aa: CSARVTTGIYEQYF
cdr3_nt: TGCAGTGCTAGAGTAACAACCGGGATCTACGAGCAGTACTTC

d_call: TRBD1
j_call: TRBJ1-2
v_call: TRBV27
clone_size: NA
cdr3_aa: CASRPISQGASLYGYTF
cdr3_nt: TGTGCCAGCAGGCCAATCTCACAGGGGGCGTCTCTCTATGGCTACACCTTC

d_call: NA
j_call: TRBJ1-5
v_call: TRBV20-1
clone_size: few
cdr3_aa: CSAYTGSYQPQHF
cdr3_nt: TGCAGTGCTTACACCGGTTCGTATCAGCCCCAGCATTTT

d_call: TRBD2
j_call: TRBJ2-3
v_call: TRBV5-1
clone_size: NA
cdr3_aa: CASSLGTSGGDTQYF
cdr3_nt: TGCGCCAGCAGCTTGGGGACTAGCGGGGGAGATACGCAGTATTTT

d_call: NA
j_call: TRBJ2-7
v_call: TRBV7-2
clone_size: few
cdr3_aa: CASSPQAGRYEQYF
cdr3_nt: TGTGCCAGCAGTCCTCAAGCTGGGCGCTACGAGCAGTACTTC

d_call: NA
j_call: TRBJ1-6
v_call: TRBV15
clone_size: NA
cdr3_aa: CATSRDLFLSYNSPLHF
cdr3_nt: TGTGCCACCAGCAGAGATCTGTTTCTCTCCTATAATTCACCCCTCCACTTT

d_call: TRBD1
j_call: TRBJ2-5
v_call: TRBV6-5
clone_size: NA
cdr3_aa: CASSPWTGGAREPYF
cdr3_nt: TGTGCCAGCAGCCCATGGACAGGGGGCGCACGGGAACCGTACTTC

d_call: NA
j_call: TRBJ1-2
v_call: TRBV9
clone_size: few
cdr3_aa: CASSVADTSYGYTF
cdr3_nt: TGTGCCAGCAGCGTCGCCGATACATCCTATGGCTACACCTTC

d_call: TRBD2
j_call: TRBJ2-3
v_call: TRBV7-2
clone_size: NA
cdr3_aa: CASSGFSGGGADTQYF
cdr3_nt: TGTGCCAGCAGCGGATTTAGCGGGGGAGGAGCAGATACGCAGTATTTT

d_call: NA
j_call: TRBJ2-7
v_call: TRBV25-1
clone_size: NA
cdr3_aa: CASSESWEQYF
cdr3_nt: TGTGCCAGCAGTGAATCGTGGGAGCAGTACTTC

d_call: TRBD2
j_call: TRBJ2-2
v_call: TRBV3-1
clone_size: NA
cdr3_aa: CASSQRGWTSGRTNTGELFF
cdr3_nt: TGTGCCAGCAGCCAAAGGGGGTGGACTAGCGGGAGGACCAACACCGGGGAGCTGTTTTTT

d_call: TRBD1
j_call: TRBJ1-2
v_call: TRBV6-2/TRBV6-3
clone_size: NA
cdr3_aa: CASSTRTGGYYGYTF
cdr3_nt: TGTGCCAGCAGTACACGGACAGGGGGCTACTATGGCTACACCTTC

d_call: TRBD1
j_call: TRBJ2-5
v_call: TRBV12-3/TRBV12-4
clone_size: few
cdr3_aa: CASSLTGTGGWEQYF
cdr3_nt: TGTGCCAGCAGTCTCACCGGGACAGGGGGCTGGGAGCAGTACTTC

d_call: NA
j_call: TRBJ1-1
v_call: TRBV6-2/TRBV6-3
clone_size: NA
cdr3_aa: CASSYVGGAEAFF
cdr3_nt: TGTGCCAGCAGTTACGTCGGGGGGGCTGAAGCTTTCTTT

d_call: NA
j_call: TRBJ2-4
v_call: TRBV4-3
clone_size: few
cdr3_aa: CASSQNVRGPKSRQYF
cdr3_nt: TGCGCCAGCAGCCAAAATGTCAGAGGTCCGAAATCACGGCAGTACTTC

d_call: NA
j_call: TRBJ2-7
v_call: TRBV19
clone_size: few
cdr3_aa: CASSKGSSYNEQYF
cdr3_nt: TGTGCCAGTAGTAAGGGGAGCTCCTACAATGAGCAGTACTTC

d_call: NA
j_call: TRBJ1-2
v_call: TRBV20-1
clone_size: NA
cdr3_aa: CSARGAQALRGYTF
cdr3_nt: TGCAGTGCTAGAGGCGCACAGGCCTTAAGGGGCTACACCTTC

d_call: TRBD1
j_call: TRBJ1-2
v_call: TRBV20-1
clone_size: once
cdr3_aa: CSAPDRGGYGYTF
cdr3_nt: TGCAGTGCACCTGACAGGGGGGGGTATGGCTACACCTTC

d_call: NA
j_call: TRBJ1-2
v_call: TRBV27
clone_size: few
cdr3_aa: CASSLSTLHGYTF
cdr3_nt: TGTGCCAGCAGTTTATCCACGCTGCATGGCTACACCTTC

d_call: NA
j_call: TRBJ2-5
v_call: TRBV7-3
clone_size: many
cdr3_aa: CASSLTGRGETQYF
cdr3_nt: TGTGCCAGCAGCTTAACGGGGAGAGGAGAGACCCAGTACTTC

d_call: TRBD1
j_call: TRBJ1-1
v_call: TRBV4-3
clone_size: few
cdr3_aa: CASSQGTGVNTEAFF
cdr3_nt: TGCGCCAGCAGCCAAGGGACAGGGGTTAACACTGAAGCTTTCTTT

d_call: NA
j_call: TRBJ2-2
v_call: TRBV7-2
clone_size: NA
cdr3_aa: CASSLVEGHYTGELFF
cdr3_nt: TGTGCCAGCAGCTTAGTAGAGGGGCATTACACCGGGGAGCTGTTTTTT

d_call: NA
j_call: TRBJ2-7
v_call: TRBV6-2/TRBV6-3
clone_size: NA
cdr3_aa: CASSRGTTLSHYEQYF
cdr3_nt: TGTGCCAGCAGCCGCGGGACGACTCTGTCCCACTACGAGCAGTACTTC

d_call: NA
j_call: TRBJ1-1
v_call: TRBV12-3/TRBV12-4
clone_size: NA
cdr3_aa: CASRRDTGGATEAFF
cdr3_nt: TGTGCCAGCAGACGGGACACCGGAGGGGCCACTGAAGCTTTCTTT

d_call: TRBD1
j_call: TRBJ1-1
v_call: TRBV12-3/TRBV12-4
clone_size: NA
cdr3_aa: CASSGGLGQGPNTEAFF
cdr3_nt: TGTGCCAGCAGTGGGGGGTTGGGACAGGGACCGAACACTGAAGCTTTCTTT

d_call: TRBD1
j_call: TRBJ1-2
v_call: TRBV6-2/TRBV6-3
clone_size: NA
cdr3_aa: CASSDDRDYGYTF
cdr3_nt: TGTGCCAGCAGTGACGACAGGGACTATGGCTACACCTTC

d_call: NA
j_call: TRBJ2-3
v_call: TRBV14
clone_size: NA
cdr3_aa: CASSQEIGGTDTQYF
cdr3_nt: TGTGCCAGCAGCCAAGAGATCGGGGGCACAGATACGCAGTATTTT

d_call: TRBD2
j_call: TRBJ2-1
v_call: TRBV10-3
clone_size: NA
cdr3_aa: CAISDRTSGYNEQFF
cdr3_nt: TGTGCCATCAGTGATCGGACTAGCGGTTACAATGAGCAGTTCTTC

d_call: NA
j_call: TRBJ2-7
v_call: TRBV29-1
clone_size: many
cdr3_aa: CSARGGTETYEQYF
cdr3_nt: TGCAGCGCCAGGGGGGGGACCGAAACCTACGAGCAGTACTTC

d_call: NA
j_call: TRBJ1-2
v_call: TRBV20-1
clone_size: NA
cdr3_aa: CSARDRRSYGYTF
cdr3_nt: TGCAGTGCTAGAGATCGGAGAAGCTATGGCTACACCTTC

d_call: TRBD1
j_call: TRBJ1-4
v_call: TRBV6-1
clone_size: NA
cdr3_aa: CASSDNRGPNKLFF
cdr3_nt: TGTGCCAGCAGTGACAACAGGGGTCCCAACAAACTGTTTTTT

d_call: TRBD2
j_call: TRBJ2-3
v_call: TRBV7-9
clone_size: NA
cdr3_aa: CASSLWKRGRTDTQYF
cdr3_nt: TGTGCCAGCAGCTTATGGAAGCGGGGTCGCACAGATACGCAGTATTTT

d_call: NA
j_call: TRBJ2-7
v_call: TRBV7-2
clone_size: once
cdr3_aa: CASSLSYGAGNNEQYF
cdr3_nt: TGTGCCAGCAGCCTAAGTTATGGGGCAGGGAATAACGAGCAGTACTTC

d_call: NA
j_call: TRBJ2-3
v_call: TRBV29-1
clone_size: NA
cdr3_aa: CSAPIWVNRDTDTQYF
cdr3_nt: TGCAGCGCTCCCATATGGGTAAATAGGGACACAGATACGCAGTATTTT

d_call: NA
j_call: TRBJ2-5
v_call: TRBV7-9
clone_size: NA
cdr3_aa: CASSSLKRRRVETQYF
cdr3_nt: TGTGCCAGCAGCTCCCTTAAGAGGAGGAGAGTTGAGACCCAGTACTTC

d_call: TRBD2
j_call: TRBJ2-7
v_call: TRBV3-1
clone_size: few
cdr3_aa: CASSQMRGGSYEQYF
cdr3_nt: TGTGCCAGCAGCCAAATGCGGGGAGGGTCCTACGAGCAGTACTTC

d_call: NA
j_call: TRBJ2-1
v_call: TRBV29-1
clone_size: NA
cdr3_aa: CRVAEGAGDNEQFF
cdr3_nt: TGCAGAGTTGCGGAAGGGGCTGGGGACAATGAGCAGTTCTTC

d_call: NA
j_call: TRBJ2-1
v_call: TRBV4-1
clone_size: NA
cdr3_aa: CASSQVGLVYNEQFF
cdr3_nt: TGCGCCAGCAGCCAAGTGGGCCTAGTGTACAATGAGCAGTTCTTC

d_call: TRBD1
j_call: TRBJ2-7
v_call: TRBV27
clone_size: NA
cdr3_aa: CASSSGQGWGSYEQYF
cdr3_nt: TGTGCCAGCAGTTCCGGACAGGGATGGGGATCCTACGAGCAGTACTTC

d_call: NA
j_call: TRBJ2-7
v_call: TRBV25-1
clone_size: few
cdr3_aa: CASSPSRQYNEQYF
cdr3_nt: TGTGCCAGCAGTCCCTCCCGACAGTACAATGAGCAGTACTTC

d_call: NA
j_call: TRBJ2-3
v_call: TRBV29-1
clone_size: NA
cdr3_aa: CSVDRTTDTQYF
cdr3_nt: TGCAGCGTTGACAGGACGACAGATACGCAGTATTTT

d_call: NA
j_call: TRBJ2-3
v_call: TRBV7-8
clone_size: few
cdr3_aa: CASSGRDFLLTDTQYF
cdr3_nt: TGTGCCAGCAGCGGAAGGGACTTTCTCCTCACAGATACGCAGTATTTT

d_call: TRBD1
j_call: TRBJ2-5
v_call: TRBV25-1
clone_size: NA
cdr3_aa: CASSEWTGQETQYF
cdr3_nt: TGTGCCAGCAGTGAATGGACAGGTCAAGAGACCCAGTACTTC